This T cell receptor beta chain was recovered during a study of T cell responses to AZD1222 COVID-19 vaccine. General study points: Only a handful of AZD1222 recipients were seropositive at baseline. Close to half of spike-specific TCRs reportedly recognize unmutated variant regions. White British donors predominated, females outnumbered males, and clonal diversity was possibly underestimated.

TCRdb keeps only in-frame clones here, not all; method: immunoSEQ multiplex PCR. The sample has 100,000 to 150,000 clones, 89% seen once. The V segment lost 1 base and the J segment 5 bases; nucleotides outside the gene matches: 5. The CDR3 is made up of 16 amino acids. The germline V gene encodes CDR1 SGHTA and CDR2 FQGNSA. A remark on this clone: The antigen is not known.

The receptor's source is an adult in good health. V usage is TRBV7-2 and J usage is TRBJ1-1; 12 bases map to TRBD1. The sample in question was peripheral blood, obtained on day 0 of AZD1222 vaccination. The CDR3 DNA reads TGTGCCAGCAGCTTAGGGGGACAGGGGGCGCTGACTGAAGCTTTCTTT. This gives the protein CASSLGGQGALTEAFF. Looking up the rest from reference TRBV7-2 and TRBJ1-1 gives the full variable domain: GAGVSQSPSNKVTEKGKDVELRCDPISGHTALYWYRQSLGQGLEFLIYFQGNSAPDKSGLPSDRFSAERTGGSVSTLTIQRTQQEDSAVYLCASSLGGQGALTEAFFGQGTRLTVV.